One sample yielded the 21 T cell receptor beta chains listed below, sequenced in a study of blood T cell repertoires in COVID-19. The repertoire was sequenced with immunoSEQ multiplex PCR; TCRdb's copy has only in-frame clones and lacks some. Here the sample spans 63,000 or so clones, roughly 90% being singletons. Source material: peripheral blood. These receptors came from a man aged 55 to 69 with acute or convalescent COVID-19.

The chain carries TRBV5-1 and TRBJ2-7, with D uncertain. CDR1 SGHRS and CDR2 YFSETQ come from the germline V gene. The V and J ends lost 3 bases and 5 bases respectively, with 15 bases between them. The CDR3 totals 14 residues. Here the CDR3 reads CASSSGTFLDEQYF. The CDR3 coding sequence is TGCGCCAGCAGCTCCGGTACTTTCCTCGACGAGCAGTACTTC.

The chain carries TRBV29-1 and TRBJ1-5; the D is unclear. V dropped 7 bases and J dropped 3 bases, with 10 bases sitting between them. This CDR3 has 12 amino acids. Germline V gene data show CDR1 as SQVTM and CDR2 as ANQGSEA. The CDR3, as DNA: TGCAGCGCTGGACTGCCCAATCAGCCCCAGCATTTT. Residues: CSAGLPNQPQHF.

This rearrangement joins TRBV9 to TRBJ1-2, with 10 bases aligning to TRBD1. The germline V gene encodes CDR1 SGDLS and CDR2 YYNGEE. V was pared by 3 bases and J by 0 bases, with 8 bases of the junction left unmatched. The CDR3 sequence is 17 residues long. Written as DNA, the CDR3 is TGTGCCAGCAGCGGCCCGGGACAGGGGACTTCTAACTATGGCTACACCTTC. It translates to CASSGPGQGTSNYGYTF. Together with reference TRBV9 and TRBJ1-2, the CDR3 gives the full variable domain: DSGVTQTPKHLITATGQRVTLRCSPRSGDLSVYWYQQSLDQGLQFLIQYYNGEERAKGNILERFSAQQFPDLHSELNLSSLELGDSALYFCASSGPGQGTSNYGYTFGSGTRLTVV.

The chain combines TRBV10-3 with TRBJ2-3, with no clear D. The CDR3 consists of 12 residues. Germline loops: CDR1 ENHRY, CDR2 SYGVKD. V lost 4 bases to trimming and J lost 2 bases, with 4 bases between them. In nucleotides, the CDR3 is TGTGCCATCAGTGGGCACACAGATACGCAGTATTTT. Its translation: CAISGHTDTQYF.

The chain recombines TRBV29-1 with TRBJ2-7; TRBD2 might be the D (6 bases). V was cut by 5 bases and J by 4 bases, with 18 bases left in between. Germline V gives CDR1 SQVTM, CDR2 ANQGSEA. The CDR3 spans 14 residues. The CDR3 DNA reads TGCAGCGTTTTGGGACTGTCGGGGCGATACGAGCAGTACTTC. Amino acid sequence: CSVLGLSGRYEQYF.

This chain connects TRBV27 to TRBJ2-1; TRBD2 aligns across 12 bases. Germline trimming cut 6 bases from V and 0 bases from J; bases unmatched to any gene: 15. Germline lookup yields CDR1 MNHEY and CDR2 SMNVEV (reference sequence). CDR3 length equals 20 residues. The CDR3 coding sequence is TGTGCCAGCAGCGGTAGGTCACTAGCGGGGGGCCAAAGCTCCTACAATGAGCAGTTCTTC. This codes for CASSGRSLAGGQSSYNEQFF.

V and J are TRBV19 and TRBJ2-2; TRBD1 is a possible D gene (5 bases). Trimming pared 1 base from V and 3 bases from J, leaving 12 bases between. The CDR3 is 16 residues long. Looked up from germline, CDR1 is LNHDA and CDR2 is SQIVND (reference sequence). The CDR3 loop is CASSIGQGRDTGELFF. CDR3 DNA: TGTGCCAGTAGTATAGGGCAGGGTCGAGACACCGGGGAGCTGTTTTTT.

The chain joins TRBV30 to TRBJ2-3; TRBD1 might be the D (6 bases). V lost 5 bases, J lost 3 bases, and 15 bases lay in between. Germline assignment: CDR1 GTSNPN and CDR2 SVGIG (reference sequence). The length of the CDR3 is 14 residues. The CDR3 region is CAWAEKRGTDTQYF. The CDR3 bases are TGTGCCTGGGCCGAGAAAAGGGGGACAGATACGCAGTATTTT.

CDR3 sequence (DNA): TGCGCCAGCAGCCCCGCGGGCCGGTACTACGAGCAGTACTTC. It yields the protein CASSPAGRYYEQYF. The J gene is TRBJ2-7, the V gene TRBV10-1; a possible D gene is TRBD2 (5 bases). The CDR3 is 14 amino acids. V lost 6 bases and J lost 3, with 15 bases in between. Per germline, CDR1 WNHNN and CDR2 SYGVQD (reference sequence).

This sequence joins TRBV6-5 and TRBJ1-2, with TRBD1 matching over 11 bases. J gave up 3 bases and V 7 bases, and 4 bases lay outside the gene matches. The CDR3 is 14 residues long. Germline values: CDR1 MNHEY, CDR2 SVGAGI. Here the CDR3 reads CASTAGQGDYGYTF. The CDR3 region has the DNA TGTGCCAGCACCGCGGGACAGGGGGACTATGGCTACACCTTC.

This clone turned up a few times. The chain couples TRBV2 to TRBJ2-5, with a possible D match to TRBD1 (6 bases). V gave up 8 bases and J gave up 5 bases, with 15 bases separating them. This CDR3 has 13 amino acids. CDR1 SNHLY and CDR2 FYNNEI come from the germline V gene. The CDR3 DNA sequence: TGTGCCAGCCGGTCAGGGGTGACGGAGACCCAGTACTTC. Residues: CASRSGVTETQYF.

The rearrangement links TRBV11-2 to TRBJ1-4; the D is unclear. The CDR3 covers 13 residues. Trimming took off 4 bases at V and 8 bases at J, with 11 bases between the two ends. CDR1 and CDR2 from the germline V gene are SGHAT and FQNNGV. This chain's CDR3 is CASSSYMAEKLFF. In nucleotides, the CDR3 is TGTGCCAGCAGCTCTTATATGGCCGAAAAACTGTTTTTT.

This sequence joins TRBV6-5 and TRBJ1-2, with D possibly being TRBD1 (6 bases). The CDR3 sequence is 15 residues long. The ends were cut back, 6 bases at V and 1 base at J, with 15 bases in the middle. CDR1 is MNHEY, CDR2 SVGAGI, per germline. The CDR3 loop reads CASRVGQIINYGYTF. CDR3 in DNA: TGTGCCAGCAGAGTCGGACAGATTATTAACTATGGCTACACCTTC.

The rearrangement links TRBV27 to TRBJ1-5, with D perhaps TRBD1 (6 bases). V shed 3 bases and J shed 10 bases, with 22 bases lying between them. Germline CDR1 reads MNHEY; CDR2 reads SMNVEV (reference sequence). The CDR3 runs 16 residues. This chain's CDR3 is CASSLHTGTAVGPQHF. Written as DNA, the CDR3 is TGTGCCAGCAGTTTGCACACAGGGACGGCGGTCGGCCCCCAGCATTTT.

The genes are TRBV9 and TRBJ2-1; 7 bases line up with TRBD1. The CDR3 is 14 residues long. V gave up 3 bases and J gave up 8 bases; unmatched junction bases: 8. The germline V gene encodes CDR1 SGDLS and CDR2 YYNGEE. CDR3 sequence reads: CASSATTGSDEQFF. CDR3 coding DNA: TGTGCCAGCAGCGCGACGACAGGGAGCGATGAGCAGTTCTTC.

The chain couples TRBV12-3 or TRBV12-4 to TRBJ1-1; D remains unclear. The length of the CDR3 is 12 residues. Deletions cut 6 bases from V and 3 bases from J, with 8 bases between. CDR3 sequence: CASRAAHTEAFF. The CDR3 region has the DNA TGTGCCAGCAGGGCGGCGCACACTGAAGCTTTCTTT.

This clone was detected once. The chain carries TRBV9 and TRBJ1-6, with D perhaps TRBD1 (6 bases). Looked up from germline, CDR1 is SGDLS and CDR2 is YYNGEE. V was shortened by 4 bases and J by 4 bases, with 9 bases between the two germline ends. The CDR3 spans 14 residues. The CDR3 DNA reads as TGTGCCAGCAGCAACGGACAGTATAATTCACCCCTCCACTTT. Amino acids: CASSNGQYNSPLHF.

A single count supports this clone. This chain links TRBV13 with TRBJ1-1; tentatively, D is TRBD1 (5 bases). The CDR3 consists of 12 residues. From germline, CDR1 is PRHDT and CDR2 FYEKMQ (reference sequence). V was clipped by 4 bases and J by 7 bases, with 10 bases between them. CDR3 residues: CASSYRMSEAFF. The CDR3 DNA reads TGTGCCAGCAGCTACAGGATGAGTGAAGCTTTCTTT.

The chain employs TRBV7-2 and TRBJ1-5, with a tentative D call TRBD1 (6 bases). Germline V gives CDR1 SGHTA, CDR2 FQGNSA. The V end was cut by 5 bases, the J end by 3 bases, with 14 bases between. The CDR3 sequence is 15 residues long. CDR3 coding DNA: TGTGCCAGCAGCGATAATACAGGGACCAATCAGCCCCAGCATTTT. As protein: CASSDNTGTNQPQHF.

The chain recombines TRBV5-6 with TRBJ2-5; D remains unclear. Germline V lookup: CDR1 SGHDT, CDR2 YYEEEE. The CDR3 length is 15 residues. Trimming stripped 4 bases from V and 0 bases from J, with 13 bases between. The CDR3 bases are TGTGCCAGCAGCGGTGCACAGACAAACCAAGAGACCCAGTACTTC. Translation gives CASSGAQTNQETQYF.

The J gene is TRBJ1-3, the V gene TRBV7-9; 7 bases agree with TRBD1. Germline trimming cut 5 bases from V and 0 bases from J; bases unmatched to any gene: 4. CDR1 is SEHNR, CDR2 FQNEAQ, per germline (reference sequence). CDR3 length: 15 residues. The CDR3 sequence is CASSPRDSSGNTIYF. CDR3 coding DNA: TGTGCCAGCAGCCCCCGGGACAGCTCTGGAAACACCATATATTTT.